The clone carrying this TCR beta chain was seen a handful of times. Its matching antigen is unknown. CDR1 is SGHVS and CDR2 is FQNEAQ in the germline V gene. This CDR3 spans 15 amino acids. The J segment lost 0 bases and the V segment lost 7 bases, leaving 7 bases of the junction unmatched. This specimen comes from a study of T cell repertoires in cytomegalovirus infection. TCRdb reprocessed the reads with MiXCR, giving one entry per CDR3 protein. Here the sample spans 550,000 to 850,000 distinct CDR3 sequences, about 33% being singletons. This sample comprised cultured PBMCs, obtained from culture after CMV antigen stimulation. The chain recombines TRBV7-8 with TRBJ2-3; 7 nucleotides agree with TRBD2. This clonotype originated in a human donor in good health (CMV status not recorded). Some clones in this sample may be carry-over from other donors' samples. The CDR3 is CASNRRRGSTDTQYF. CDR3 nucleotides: TGTGCCAGCAACCGTAGGCGGGGGAGCACAGATACGCAGTATTTT.